The 19 T cell receptor beta chains given below trace back to one sample, sequenced in a study of cytomegalovirus exposure and HLA in healthy donors. The PCR ran on 60 Vbeta and 13 Jbeta primers. Clones were read by immunoSEQ multiplex PCR, and TCRdb kept only the in-frame ones, dropping some. The sample has 110,000 or so clones; roughly 67% are singletons. Sequenced input: PBMCs. The receptors derive from a middle-aged man in good health and CMV-seronegative.

This clone was seen more than once but under ten times. The CDR3 sequence: CASSPEDSSNQPQHF. The CDR3 coding sequence is TGTGCCAGCAGCCCTGAGGACAGCAGCAATCAGCCCCAGCATTTT. The rearrangement joins TRBV6-5 to TRBJ1-5, with a possible D match to TRBD1 (6 bases). From germline, CDR1 is MNHEY and CDR2 SVGAGI. The CDR3 is made up of 15 amino acids. V was cut by 6 bases and J by 1 base, with 13 bases left in between.

This clone is a singleton in its sample. The chain joins TRBV28 to TRBJ2-1; 9 bases agree with TRBD1. CDR3 length equals 17 residues. Trimming removed 6 bases from V and 5 bases from J; junction bases left unmatched: 14. Germline CDR1 MDHEN, CDR2 SYDVKM. The DNA of the CDR3 is TGTGCCAGCAGGGGACAGGGTCCTACGTCGGTGGACAATGAGCAGTTCTTC. Its translation: CASRGQGPTSVDNEQFF.

This sequence joins TRBV9 and TRBJ1-1, with D tentatively TRBD1 (6 bases). The germline CDR1 and CDR2 sequences are SGDLS and YYNGEE. Between the trimmed V and J ends, which lost 0 bases and 2 bases, there was a span of 14 bases. The CDR3 loop spans 16 amino acids. The CDR3 DNA sequence: TGTGCCAGCAGCGTAGGGGGGCTACAGTATAACACTGAAGCTTTCTTT. As protein: CASSVGGLQYNTEAFF.

This clone was detected a few times. This chain joins TRBV5-6 and TRBJ2-5; 7 bases are a match to TRBD2. The DNA end lines up better with TRBJ2-7; the J call may be wrong. Germline CDR1 and CDR2: SGHDT and YYEEEE. The length of the CDR3 is 14 residues. The CDR3 loop is CASSLGAGDHEQYF. The CDR3 DNA reads as TGTGCCAGCAGCTTGGGTGCGGGGGACCACGAGCAGTACTTC.

This sequence joins TRBV7-9 and TRBJ1-2; D not certain. The CDR3 runs 13 residues. V lost 1 base to trimming and J lost 4 bases, with 7 bases between them. Germline values: CDR1 SEHNR, CDR2 FQNEAQ (reference sequence). CDR3 protein: CASSLESGYGYTF. The CDR3 DNA follows: TGTGCCAGCAGCTTAGAGTCCGGCTATGGCTACACCTTC.

The CDR3 protein is CASSQTGRTGAHYGYTF. In DNA form, the CDR3 reads TGCGCCAGCAGCCAAACCGGGAGAACAGGGGCGCACTATGGCTACACCTTC. J is TRBJ1-2 and V is TRBV4-3; 7 bases fit TRBD1. CDR3 size: 17 residues. CDR1 LGHNA and CDR2 YSLEER come from the germline V gene. The V and J ends lost 2 bases and 3 bases, in that order; junction bases with no gene match: 12.

The rearrangement uses TRBV9 and TRBJ2-6, with TRBD2 as a possible D gene (5 bases). Trimming left V 6 bases short and J 0 bases short, with 10 bases between. Germline CDR1 reads SGDLS; CDR2 reads YYNGEE. CDR3 length: 15 amino acids. This CDR3 is CASNPGSSGANVLTF. CDR3 sequence (DNA): TGTGCCAGCAATCCGGGGAGCTCTGGGGCCAACGTCCTGACTTTC.

V is TRBV5-1 and J is TRBJ1-4, with D perhaps TRBD1 (6 bases). The germline gives CDR1 SGHRS, CDR2 YFSETQ. Trimming left V 4 bases short and J 3 bases short, with 16 bases between. This CDR3 has 16 amino acids. The CDR3 bases are TGCGCCAGCAGCATCACAGGGCGGGGGTCTAATGAAAAACTGTTTTTT. Protein: CASSITGRGSNEKLFF.

The chain couples TRBV29-1 to TRBJ1-3, with D possibly TRBD1 on 6 matching bases. V dropped 7 bases and J dropped 1 base, with 20 bases sitting between them. Looked up from germline, CDR1 is SQVTM and CDR2 is ANQGSEA. The CDR3 sequence is 16 residues long. The CDR3 coding sequence is TGCAGCGCCGCCGCGGGGGGGCCCGGTTCTGGAAACACCATATATTTT. Protein product: CSAAAGGPGSGNTIYF.

The genes are TRBV29-1 and TRBJ2-2; TRBD2 matches at 10 bases. V lost 6 bases and J lost 8; bases outside the gene matches: 12. Germline V CDR1 and CDR2: SQVTM, ANQGSEA. The CDR3 consists of 15 residues. The CDR3 here is CSVAGGPIISGELFF. DNA of the CDR3: TGCAGCGTAGCGGGGGGGCCAATTATTTCTGGGGAGCTGTTTTTT.

The V gene is TRBV2, the J gene TRBJ1-2; 7 positions agree with TRBD1. The V segment lost 4 bases and the J segment 7 bases; nucleotides outside the gene matches: 3. Looked up from germline, CDR1 is SNHLY and CDR2 is FYNNEI. The CDR3 contains 12 residues. The DNA of the CDR3 is TGTGCCAGCAGTGGGCAGGGGGGTGGCTACACCTTC. This codes for CASSGQGGGYTF. The whole variable domain, remainder taken from reference TRBV2 and TRBJ1-2, is EPEVTQTPSHQVTQMGQEVILRCVPISNHLYFYWYRQILGQKVEFLVSFYNNEISEKSEIFDDQFSVERPDGSNFTLKIRSTKLEDSAMYFCASSGQGGGYTFGSGTRLTVV.

This rearrangement joins TRBV9 to TRBJ2-5, with D unclear. The V and J ends lost 0 bases and 2 bases respectively, with 11 bases between them. The CDR3 length is 15 residues. Germline-derived CDR1 and CDR2 are SGDLS and YYNGEE. The chain's CDR3 is CASSVGASRQETQYF. The CDR3 bases are TGTGCCAGCAGCGTAGGGGCCAGCCGACAAGAGACCCAGTACTTC.

J is TRBJ2-2 and V is TRBV5-1; D might be TRBD2 (6 bases). The CDR3 is 16 residues long. CDR1 and CDR2 (germline): SGHRS, YFSETQ. V was clipped by 1 base and J by 5 bases, with 15 bases between them. CDR3 nucleotide sequence: TGCGCCAGCAGCTTGTACGGGGGTGAGTGGACCGGGGAGCTGTTTTTT. It specifies CASSLYGGEWTGELFF.

This sequence joins TRBV6-4 and TRBJ2-3, with 9 bases that match TRBD1. The V gene's germline CDR1 is MRHNA and CDR2 SNTAGT. This CDR3 region has 16 residues. With V trimmed by 6 bases and J by 1 base, 8 bases remained unmatched. CDR3 amino acids: CASSPEGDRGTDTQYF. The CDR3 coding sequence is TGTGCCAGCAGCCCCGAGGGGGACAGGGGCACAGATACGCAGTATTTT.

The chain joins TRBV4-2 to TRBJ2-7; 11 positions agree with TRBD2. CDR3 size: 14 residues. Germline V gene lookup returns CDR1 LGHNA and CDR2 YNFKEQ. The V and J ends lost 0 bases and 8 bases, in that order; junction bases with no gene match: 3. The CDR3 spells CASSQELAGDQQYF. The CDR3 coding sequence is TGTGCCAGCAGCCAAGAACTAGCGGGGGATCAGCAGTACTTC.

Only a few counts were recorded for this clone. The chain couples TRBV4-3 to TRBJ2-2; D is perhaps TRBD2 (5 bases). V was cut by 0 bases and J by 5 bases, with 13 bases left in between. From germline, CDR1 is LGHNA and CDR2 YSLEER. The CDR3 totals 16 residues. CDR3 residues: CASSQDGVRGTGELFF. CDR3 in DNA: TGCGCCAGCAGCCAAGATGGGGTTCGCGGGACCGGGGAGCTGTTTTTT.

Here the CDR3 DNA reads TGTGCCAGCAGCGATTACAGGGGTAATGAAAAACTGTTTTTT. This gives the protein CASSDYRGNEKLFF. This chain joins TRBV7-9 and TRBJ1-4; TRBD1 agrees at 7 bases. Per the germline V gene, CDR1 is SEHNR and CDR2 is FQNEAQ (reference sequence). The CDR3 consists of 14 residues. With V trimmed by 5 bases and J by 4 bases, 4 bases remained unmatched.

The chain joins TRBV9 to TRBJ2-1; TRBD2 aligns across 10 bases. V shed 3 bases, J shed 8 bases, and the junction held 5 bases outside the gene matches. Germline CDR1 is SGDLS and CDR2 is YYNGEE. There are 14 residues in the CDR3. The CDR3 reads CASSERGGVDEQFF. The CDR3 DNA follows: TGTGCCAGCAGCGAGCGGGGGGGTGTGGATGAGCAGTTCTTC.

This clone has just one count. The chain recombines TRBV5-1 with TRBJ2-1, with 9 bases identical to TRBD1. This CDR3 is built from 15 residues. With V trimmed by 2 bases and J by 6 bases, 6 bases remained unmatched. Germline CDR1 SGHRS, CDR2 YFSETQ. The CDR3 nucleotides read TGCGCCAGCAGCTTCGGACAGGGGCCGGGCAATGAGCAGTTCTTC. This encodes CASSFGQGPGNEQFF.